The 22 T cell receptor beta chains below were found in one sample sequenced in a study of blood T cell repertoires in COVID-19 (dated by TCRdb to the early 2020s). The library was made by the immunoSEQ multiplex PCR assay. TCRdb mirrors the immuneACCESS table, restricted to in-frame sequences. Some clones are absent from its copies; in checked studies, under half trace to an unresolved V gene, and the reason for the others is unknown. The sample yields over 90,000 clones; just over 85% were counted once. The ten largest clones take up approximately 12% of the sample. Sample: peripheral blood. Receptors originate from a woman aged 60-70 years in a cohort sampled during active or convalescent COVID-19.

The gene calls are TRBV10-3 and TRBJ2-7; TRBD1 agrees at 8 bases. This CDR3 region has 12 residues. Losses at the gene ends were 5 bases for V and 4 bases for J; bases not matched to a gene: 1. Germline assignment: CDR1 ENHRY and CDR2 SYGVKD. The CDR3 DNA sequence: TGTGCCATCAGTACAGGGGGGTACGAGCAGTACTTC. Its protein product is CAISTGGYEQYF.

The rearrangement joins TRBV2 to TRBJ1-1, with D unresolved. V shed 1 base and J shed 8 bases, with 14 bases lying between them. This CDR3 is built from 14 residues. Per germline, CDR1 SNHLY and CDR2 FYNNEI. The CDR3 nucleotides read TGTGCCAGCAGTGAAGAGGTAGCCCTCACGGAAGCTTTCTTT. It specifies CASSEEVALTEAFF. The whole variable domain, filled in from reference TRBV2 and TRBJ1-1, reads EPEVTQTPSHQVTQMGQEVILRCVPISNHLYFYWYRQILGQKVEFLVSFYNNEISEKSEIFDDQFSVERPDGSNFTLKIRSTKLEDSAMYFCASSEEVALTEAFFGQGTRLTVV.

V is TRBV3-1 (or the pseudogene TRBV3-2) and J is TRBJ1-2; 7 bases align to TRBD1. The V gene's germline CDR1 is LGHDT and CDR2 YNNKEL (reference sequence). The CDR3 has 13 amino acids. Trimming removed 5 bases from V and 2 bases from J; junction bases left unmatched: 2. CDR3 residues: CASSSRGNYGYTF. CDR3 DNA: TGTGCCAGCAGCTCCAGGGGGAACTATGGCTACACCTTC.

The J gene is TRBJ1-5, the V gene TRBV27; no definite D call. V was shortened by 3 bases and J by 9 bases, with 12 bases between the two germline ends. This CDR3 has 13 residues. CDR1 is MNHEY and CDR2 is SMNVEV in the germline V gene (reference sequence). This CDR3 reads CASSFRDNGPQHF. CDR3 in DNA: TGTGCCAGCAGTTTTCGGGATAACGGGCCCCAGCATTTT.

Only a few counts were recorded for this clone. The rearrangement joins TRBV9 to TRBJ2-1, with 7 bases lining up with TRBD2. Germline CDR1 and CDR2: SGDLS and YYNGEE. The CDR3 is 14 amino acids. The V segment lost 0 bases and the J segment 10 bases; nucleotides outside the gene matches: 7. In nucleotides, the CDR3 is TGTGCCAGCAGCGTAGGTTGGGGGGGACTGGAGCAGTTCTTC. It translates to CASSVGWGGLEQFF.

The chain links TRBV6-1 to TRBJ2-7; the D gene is possibly TRBD1 (6 bases). Germline CDR1 MNHNS, CDR2 SASEGT. This CDR3 has 16 residues. The ends were cut back, 0 bases at V and 3 bases at J, with 15 bases in the middle. The CDR3, as DNA: TGTGCCAGCAGTGAAGCCCGGACAGCCAGAGGCTACGAGCAGTACTTC. Translated: CASSEARTARGYEQYF.

The CDR3 bases are TGTGCCAGCAGTCATGGACGGGGGACTGAAGCTTTCTTT. Its protein is CASSHGRGTEAFF. The chain has TRBV28 and TRBJ1-1; TRBD1 might be the D (5 bases). The CDR3 covers 13 residues. CDR1 is MDHEN and CDR2 is SYDVKM in the germline V gene. The V end lost 5 bases, the J end lost 5 bases, and 12 bases lay between the germline ends. The whole variable domain, remainder taken from reference TRBV28 and TRBJ1-1, is DVKVTQSSRYLVKRTGEKVFLECVQDMDHENMFWYRQDPGLGLRLIYFSYDVKMKEKGDIPEGYSVSREKKERFSLILESASTNQTSMYLCASSHGRGTEAFFGQGTRLTVV.

V gene TRBV7-9 combines with J gene TRBJ1-2; tentatively, D is TRBD1 (6 bases). The germline gives CDR1 SEHNR, CDR2 FQNEAQ (reference sequence). Trimming shortened V by 10 bases and J by 5 bases, and 23 bases separated the two germline ends. The CDR3 totals 15 residues. CDR3 sequence (DNA): TGTGCCACCGAGGGGGATTTCACAAAAGGGTATGGCTACACCTTC. Amino acid sequence: CATEGDFTKGYGYTF.

V and J are TRBV27 and TRBJ1-6; TRBD1 agrees at 8 bases. Germline CDR1 reads MNHEY; CDR2 reads SMNVEV (reference sequence). The trim removed 5 bases at V and 0 bases at J, leaving 6 bases unmatched. The CDR3 runs 17 residues. CDR3 nucleotides: TGTGCCAGCAGTCCGCGGACAGGGAGCTCCTATAATTCACCCCTCCACTTT. Translated, it gives CASSPRTGSSYNSPLHF.

CDR3 residues: CASSQAFGGRSGNTIYF. The CDR3 DNA is TGCGCCAGCAGCCAAGCATTTGGGGGCAGGTCTGGAAACACCATATATTTT. The rearrangement uses TRBV4-1 and TRBJ1-3, with D tentatively TRBD1 (6 bases). There are 17 residues in the CDR3. Germline CDR1 is MGHRA and CDR2 is YSYEKL. V lost 1 base to trimming and J lost 1 base, with 14 bases between them.

This chain links TRBV4-1 with TRBJ2-5; a weak D match, TRBD2 (5 bases). Trimming removed 7 bases at V and 5 bases at J, with 20 bases between. The germline V gene has CDR1 MGHRA and CDR2 YSYEKL. The CDR3 is 15 residues long. CDR3 in amino acids: CASTRGSDGSETQYF. In nucleotides, the CDR3 is TGCGCCAGCACCCGCGGGTCCGATGGGAGTGAGACCCAGTACTTC.

This clone has just one count. Relative to the germline gene, one junction end is altered; a read error may explain this. The genes are TRBV7-7 and TRBJ2-2, with 10 bases fitting TRBD2. The CDR3 totals 14 residues. Germline CDR1 is SSHAT and CDR2 is FNYEAQ (reference sequence). The CDR3 here is CASSWTSGTGELFF. Written as DNA, the CDR3 is TGTGCTAGCAGCTGGACTAGCGGCACCGGGGAGCTGTTTTTT.

The chain uses TRBV28 and TRBJ2-3; 14 positions agree with TRBD2. The CDR3 has 17 amino acids. Germline lookup yields CDR1 MDHEN and CDR2 SYDVKM. J gave up 2 bases and V 7 bases, and 8 bases lay outside the gene matches. The CDR3 coding sequence is TGTGCCAGCAAGGGACTAGCGGGAGCGCAGGACACAGATACGCAGTATTTT. Its translation is CASKGLAGAQDTDTQYF. Variable domain in full (rest from reference TRBV28 and TRBJ2-3): DVKVTQSSRYLVKRTGEKVFLECVQDMDHENMFWYRQDPGLGLRLIYFSYDVKMKEKGDIPEGYSVSREKKERFSLILESASTNQTSMYLCASKGLAGAQDTDTQYFGPGTRLTVL.

The genes are TRBV4-2 and TRBJ1-1; D call uncertain. Trimming cost V 0 bases and J 5 bases, with 10 bases left between them. The CDR3 spans 14 residues. Germline V gives CDR1 LGHNA, CDR2 YNFKEQ. The CDR3 loop reads CASSQDIQATEAFF. As DNA, the CDR3 is TGTGCCAGCAGCCAAGACATCCAGGCAACTGAAGCTTTCTTT.

The gene calls are TRBV20-1 and TRBJ1-2; D gene unclear. Germline CDR1 is DFQATT and CDR2 is SNEGSKA (reference sequence). The CDR3 is made up of 11 amino acids. Trimming left V 3 bases short and J 5 bases short, with 7 bases between. CDR3 DNA: TGCAGTGCTAGCAGGCAGTATGGCTACACCTTC. Its translation is CSASRQYGYTF.

The chain has TRBV18 and TRBJ2-7; 8 bases fit TRBD1. The junction had 2 bases not matched to a gene; V was cut back by 2 bases and J by 2 bases. Germline V gene lookup returns CDR1 KGHSH and CDR2 LQKENI. The CDR3 runs to 14 residues. The CDR3 loop is CASSPGTGPYEQYF. For the CDR3, the DNA is TGTGCCAGCTCACCAGGGACAGGCCCCTACGAGCAGTACTTC.

As to this clone: An end of the junction does not agree with germline; a read error may underlie this. This chain connects TRBV9 to TRBJ1-2; D is unclear. CDR3 size: 14 residues. Germline V gene sequence: CDR1 SGDLS, CDR2 YYNGEE. CDR3 bases: TGTGCCGGCAGCGTAGAGGCAGGCAGATTTGGCTACACCTTC. This codes for CAGSVEAGRFGYTF.

V usage is TRBV9 and J usage is TRBJ2-5, with 8 bases aligning to TRBD2. The CDR3 has 15 residues. V lost 4 bases and J lost 4; bases outside the gene matches: 9. Looked up from germline, CDR1 is SGDLS and CDR2 is YYNGEE. The CDR3 DNA follows: TGTGCCAGCAGCCGGGGGGGCGTCCTTCGAGAGACCCAGTACTTC. Translating gives CASSRGGVLRETQYF.

V is TRBV23-1 and J is TRBJ1-4; D is undetermined. TRBV23-1 is assigned to the ORF class and has an uncertain function. Trimming took 4 bases from V and 10 from J, leaving 4 bases between them. The CDR3 covers 10 residues. The CDR3: CASSRGKLFF. The CDR3 DNA sequence: TGCGCCAGCAGTCGAGGAAAACTGTTTTTT.

This rearrangement joins TRBV6-5 to TRBJ1-2, with 7 nucleotides matching TRBD1. CDR1 and CDR2 (germline): MNHEY, SVGAGI. The CDR3 has 12 amino acids. V was pared by 9 bases and J by 4 bases, with 5 bases of the junction left unmatched. DNA for the CDR3: TGTGCCAGTCGGGACAGCTCCTATGGCTACACCTTC. This codes for CASRDSSYGYTF.

This chain links TRBV28 with TRBJ2-7; 11 nucleotides match TRBD2. The CDR3 runs 18 residues. V lost 6 bases and J lost 3; bases outside the gene matches: 16. Germline V gene sequence: CDR1 MDHEN, CDR2 SYDVKM. CDR3 coding DNA: TGTGCCAGCAGCCCCTCTTTAGCGGGAGGGCCTAGAAACTACGAGCAGTACTTC. Residues: CASSPSLAGGPRNYEQYF.

This rearrangement joins TRBV30 to TRBJ2-6, with 9 bases aligning to TRBD2. V trimming: 3 bases; J trimming: 2 bases; junction bases outside the gene matches: 2. Germline CDR1 and CDR2: GTSNPN and SVGIG (reference sequence). The CDR3 runs 15 residues. CDR3 nucleotide sequence: TGTGCCTGGAGCCAGCGGGGGGCTGGGGCCAACGTCCTGACTTTC. As protein: CAWSQRGAGANVLTF.